The 16 T cell receptor beta chains given below trace back to one sample, sequenced in a study of cytomegalovirus exposure and HLA in healthy donors. Primers for the PCR totalled 60 Vbeta and 13 Jbeta. Libraries were prepared by immunoSEQ multiplex PCR; TCRdb keeps only in-frame clonotypes and omits some of them. Among about 150,000 clones, more than 60% were seen once, and the ten largest hold 11%. The sequencing sample was made of PBMCs. The source of these receptors is a man between 18 and 29 years old in good health and CMV-seropositive.

V is TRBV14 and J is TRBJ2-7; the match to TRBD2 covers 8 bases. From germline, CDR1 is SGHDN and CDR2 FVKESK. Germline trimming cut 4 bases from V and 4 bases from J; bases unmatched to any gene: 6. The CDR3 is made up of 14 amino acids. The CDR3 here is CASSPGLAEYEQYF. Here the CDR3 DNA reads TGTGCCAGCAGCCCCGGACTAGCCGAGTACGAGCAGTACTTC.

The J gene is TRBJ1-1, the V gene TRBV5-1; 9 nucleotides align to TRBD1. With V trimmed by 4 bases and J by 1 base, 2 bases remained unmatched. Germline V gives CDR1 SGHRS, CDR2 YFSETQ. This CDR3 comprises 14 residues. CDR3: CASSGDRENTEAFF. In DNA form, the CDR3 reads TGCGCCAGCAGCGGGGACAGGGAGAACACTGAAGCTTTCTTT. Complete variable domain (other parts from reference TRBV5-1 and TRBJ1-1): KAGVTQTPRYLIKTRGQQVTLSCSPISGHRSVSWYQQTPGQGLQFLFEYFSETQRNKGNFPGRFSGRQFSNSRSEMNVSTLELGDSALYLCASSGDRENTEAFFGQGTRLTVV.

The chain employs TRBV7-9 and TRBJ1-1; no reliable D call. Trimming removed 4 bases from V and 3 bases from J, with 15 bases in between. Germline V CDR1 and CDR2: SEHNR, FQNEAQ (reference sequence). The CDR3 sequence is 15 residues long. CDR3 in DNA: TGTGCCAGCAGCTCCCCGGTCCGATTCGACACTGAAGCTTTCTTT. It translates to CASSSPVRFDTEAFF.

This chain uses TRBV1 with TRBJ2-7; TRBD2 is taken as the D call from the table, unchecked against the DNA. TRBV1 counts as a pseudogene. The CDR3 contains 20 residues. The CDR3 coding sequence is TGCACCAGCAGCCAAGATCTGGGACTAGCGGGAGAGACCCTCTTGGACGAGCAGTACTTC. Translated: CTSSQDLGLAGETLLDEQYF.

This clone has a handful of counts. The chain couples TRBV30 to TRBJ1-1; D not certain. This CDR3 is built from 14 residues. Trimming removed 0 bases from V and 1 base from J, with 9 bases in between. Germline V gene data show CDR1 as GTSNPN and CDR2 as SVGIG (reference sequence). The CDR3 DNA is TGTGCCTGGAGTGTACTAGTTGGGAACACTGAAGCTTTCTTT. Translated, it gives CAWSVLVGNTEAFF.

Comments on this clone: At one end, the junction sequence differs from germline, possibly due to a read error. The chain recombines TRBV19 with TRBJ2-3; weak D call: TRBD2 (6 bases). CDR1 is LNHDA and CDR2 is SQIVND in the germline V gene (reference sequence). This CDR3 spans 17 amino acids. As DNA, the CDR3 is TGTGCCAGTCGTATCTCTCGGCGGTCCCGCGGGGCAGATACGCAGTATTTT. This gives the protein CASRISRRSRGADTQYF.

The chain combines TRBV5-1 with TRBJ1-1, with 10 bases identical to TRBD1. Germline CDR1 reads SGHRS; CDR2 reads YFSETQ. The CDR3 is 14 amino acids. The junction had 1 base not matched to a gene; V was cut back by 1 base and J by 4 bases. CDR3 sequence reads: CASSLRTGGTEAFF. In DNA form, the CDR3 reads TGCGCCAGCAGCTTGCGGACAGGGGGCACTGAAGCTTTCTTT.

The rearrangement links TRBV30 to TRBJ2-7; perhaps TRBD2 as D (6 bases). The germline CDR1 and CDR2 sequences are GTSNPN and SVGIG (reference sequence). The CDR3 runs 12 residues. Between the trimmed V and J ends, which lost 0 bases and 5 bases, there was a span of 8 bases. Here the CDR3 DNA reads TGTGCCTGGAGTGTTGGGGAGGACGAGCAGTACTTC. Amino acids: CAWSVGEDEQYF.

J is TRBJ2-7 and V is TRBV5-1; 10 positions match TRBD1. CDR1 and CDR2 from the germline V gene are SGHRS and YFSETQ. J lost 6 bases, V lost 2 bases, and 5 bases had no gene match. The CDR3 is 14 amino acids. The chain's CDR3 is CASSLDRGPGEQYF. The DNA for the CDR3 is TGCGCCAGCAGCTTAGACAGGGGGCCGGGCGAGCAGTACTTC. The full variable domain, in which reference TRBV5-1 and TRBJ2-7 provide the parts outside the CDR3, is KAGVTQTPRYLIKTRGQQVTLSCSPISGHRSVSWYQQTPGQGLQFLFEYFSETQRNKGNFPGRFSGRQFSNSRSEMNVSTLELGDSALYLCASSLDRGPGEQYFGPGTRLTVT.

This clone was observed a few times. This chain joins TRBV7-9 and TRBJ2-7, with a possible D match to TRBD2 (7 bases). This CDR3 comprises 17 residues. Deletions cut 4 bases from V and 0 bases from J, with 19 bases between. Germline loops: CDR1 SEHNR, CDR2 FQNEAQ (reference sequence). The CDR3 DNA sequence: TGTGCCAGCAGCTCCCGGGGGGCTAGCGGCCCCTCCTACGAGCAGTACTTC. Translated, it gives CASSSRGASGPSYEQYF.

The CDR3 protein is CASSLDAANTEAFF. The CDR3 nucleotides read TGTGCCAGCAGCTTAGATGCGGCGAACACTGAAGCTTTCTTT. The chain combines TRBV7-8 with TRBJ1-1; the D is unclear. The germline V gene has CDR1 SGHVS and CDR2 FQNEAQ. The V and J ends lost 1 base and 1 base respectively, with 7 bases between them. This CDR3 region has 14 residues.

The table lists this clone with a few counts. The CDR3 nucleotides read TGTGCCAGCAAGGGACAGGGTACCGAGCAGTACTTC. It is translated as CASKGQGTEQYF. The chain combines TRBV28 with TRBJ2-7, with 9 bases identical to TRBD1. This CDR3 has 12 amino acids. Per the germline V gene, CDR1 is MDHEN and CDR2 is SYDVKM. The junction had 4 bases not matched to a gene; V was cut back by 7 bases and J by 6 bases.

Of note for this clone: Other DNA sequences from this sample encode an identical CDR3 as well. The chain uses TRBV25-1 and TRBJ2-3; 12 bases are shared with TRBD1. The CDR3 is 18 amino acids. Germline V gives CDR1 MGHDK, CDR2 SYGVNS. V shed 4 bases and J 2 bases; nucleotides not matched to a gene: 10. The DNA for the CDR3 is TGTGCCAGCAGTGGGGGGACAGGGGGCCTGATGGTCACAGATACGCAGTATTTT. Translated, it gives CASSGGTGGLMVTDTQYF.

The V and J genes are TRBV29-1 and TRBJ2-1, with a tentative D call TRBD2 (5 bases). V shed 6 bases and J shed 6 bases, with 18 bases lying between them. The CDR3 extends over 14 amino acids. Germline CDR1 reads SQVTM; CDR2 reads ANQGSEA. The CDR3, as DNA: TGCAGCGTCTTACAGCGCCTTAGCGTCAATGAGCAGTTCTTC. Its translation is CSVLQRLSVNEQFF.

The chain is built from TRBV5-4 and TRBJ2-2, with 10 bases matching TRBD2. V was clipped by 6 bases and J by 7 bases; unmatched bases: 12. CDR3 size: 16 residues. Germline CDR1 SGHNT, CDR2 YYREEE (reference sequence). Here the CDR3 DNA reads TGTGCCAGCACCCTCACCGGGACTAGCGAACACGGGGAGCTGTTTTTT. It is translated as CASTLTGTSEHGELFF.

The chain joins TRBV5-1 to TRBJ2-6, with D perhaps matching TRBD2 (6 bases). The CDR3 covers 14 residues. Germline CDR1 SGHRS, CDR2 YFSETQ. Trimming shortened V by 6 bases and J by 3 bases, and 10 bases separated the two germline ends. As DNA, the CDR3 is TGCGCCAGCAACCAGGGAGGTGGGGCCAACGTCCTGACTTTC. Translated: CASNQGGGANVLTF.